This TCR beta chain was retrieved from a study of T-cell reconstitution after alpha-beta-depleted transplantation in children. Per germline, CDR1 SGHRS and CDR2 YFSETQ. With 7 bases clipped from V and 0 bases from J, the junction kept 8 bases outside the gene matches. CDR3 size: 16 residues. Worth noting for this clonotype: Its antigen is undetermined.

It was with unique molecular identifiers that the TCRbeta library was prepared. TCRdb fed the PCR reads into MiXCR, producing one record per CDR3 protein. The sample lists around 960,000 distinct CDR3 sequences; about 26% were seen once. Study-wide results and caveats: T-cell numbers and diversity, one year after transplant, stemmed largely from T cells that were newly produced. Expanded graft clones, several hundred of them, were reportedly the source of alpha-beta T cells about two months after transplant. High day-60 TCRbeta diversity in some patients came from surviving recipient T cells and thymic progenitors.

This receptor was obtained from a boy in the first two years of life who had a stem cell transplant for SCID, so the T cells may come from the graft donor. Here the sequenced sample was PBMCs, mostly from graft donor cells, taken 360 days after TCRalphabeta/CD19-depleted stem cell transplant. The chain links TRBV5-1 to TRBJ2-2; 8 bases line up with TRBD1. CDR3 sequence reads: CASARQGATNTGELFF. The CDR3 DNA reads TGCGCCAGCGCCCGGCAGGGGGCTACGAACACCGGGGAGCTGTTTTTT.